This T cell receptor (beta chain) was identified in a study of T cells in Graves' hyperthyroidism and ophthalmopathy. The study's findings and limits: With a median lead of roughly 6.8 months before onset, the model predicted ophthalmopathy. Ophthalmopathy was told apart from stable hyperthyroidism by a 13 V-J model. Most thyroid clonotypes with frequency above 0.001 were detected in blood.

RNA transcripts provided the source from which TCR beta CDR3 regions were amplified. HTBI primers were employed in a first-round RT-PCR of the TCR CDR3. TCRdb re-analysed the multiplex PCR reads in MiXCR, keeping a single row per CDR3 protein. The sample has about 560,000 distinct CDR3 sequences; over 15% are singletons. Diagnoses were established using clinical symptoms, serum thyroxine and TRAb, thyroid ultrasound and orbital computed tomography. This clonotype was seen ten or more times. As yet, its antigen is unknown. This TCR was sampled from a woman between 18 and 30 years old with Graves' hyperthyroidism. Sequencing was performed on blood.

CDR3 DNA: TGTGCCAGCAGTTCCGGGACTAGCGGCCCCTACGAGCAGTACTTC. Protein sequence: CASSSGTSGPYEQYF. The chain uses TRBV12-3 or TRBV12-4 and TRBJ2-7, with 11 bases aligning to TRBD2. This CDR3 has 15 amino acids. V lost 4 bases and J lost 2; bases outside the gene matches: 4.